These 10 T cell receptor beta chains were all obtained from the same sample, sequenced in a study of blood T cells in healthy people across ages. Combining a sample-barcoded 5' primer with a J-beta primer mix, a second PCR ran for roughly 7 to 12 cycles. MiXCR, run by TCRdb on the 5' RACE reads, gives a single entry per CDR3 protein. In the table there are 1.5 million to 2 million distinct CDR3 sequences, approximately 28% of which are singletons. Sequencing was carried out using blood. Source of these receptors: a woman in her 30s in good health.

This clonotype was seen a handful of times. The chain recombines TRBV12-5 with TRBJ2-1, with a possible D match to TRBD1 (5 bases). The CDR3 sequence is 12 residues long. From germline, CDR1 is LGHNT and CDR2 FRNRAP. V shed 2 bases and J shed 8 bases, with 7 bases lying between them. CDR3 in DNA: TGTGCTAGTGGTTTGCAGGGCCATGAGCAGTTCTTC. This translates into CASGLQGHEQFF.

The sample holds a few counts of this clonotype. This rearrangement joins TRBV30 to TRBJ1-2; D gene ambiguous. V lost 0 bases and J 7 bases, leaving 12 bases between the germline ends. The CDR3 is 13 amino acids. Germline-derived CDR1 and CDR2 are GTSNPN and SVGIG (reference sequence). The CDR3 region is CAWSVSSRSGYTF. CDR3 nucleotides: TGTGCCTGGAGTGTTTCGTCCAGATCTGGCTACACCTTC.

The chain links TRBV20-1 to TRBJ2-3; the match to TRBD2 covers 12 bases. With 1 base clipped from V and 5 bases from J, the junction kept 10 bases outside the gene matches. Germline CDR1 is DFQATT and CDR2 is SNEGSKA (reference sequence). The CDR3 totals 17 residues. CDR3 protein: CSARGPSGRAGGDTQYF. CDR3 nucleotides: TGCAGTGCTAGAGGTCCTAGCGGGAGGGCCGGGGGAGATACGCAGTATTTT.

A word on this clonotype: The junction differs from germline at one of its ends, possibly a read error. The rearrangement links TRBV29-1 to TRBJ2-1; D is possibly TRBD2 (6 bases). Germline values: CDR1 SQVTM, CDR2 ANQGSEA. The CDR3 totals 13 residues. The CDR3: CNVTGSSYNEQFF. Written as DNA, the CDR3 is TGCAACGTTACCGGGAGCTCCTACAATGAGCAGTTCTTC.

This clonotype was counted a few times. The CDR3 protein is CASNLEPGVPGNYGYTF. In DNA form, the CDR3 reads TGTGCCAGCAACCTAGAACCGGGGGTCCCTGGTAACTATGGCTACACCTTC. The V and J genes are TRBV6-1 and TRBJ1-2; TRBD1 is a possible D gene (5 bases). V was clipped by 7 bases and J by 1 base, with 22 bases between them. Per germline, CDR1 MNHNS and CDR2 SASEGT. The CDR3 sequence is 17 residues long.

The chain joins TRBV20-1 to TRBJ1-5, with D hard to call. V dropped 0 bases and J dropped 1 base, with 10 bases sitting between them. The germline V gene has CDR1 DFQATT and CDR2 SNEGSKA (reference sequence). This CDR3 comprises 15 residues. The chain's CDR3 is CSARDGSGSNQPQHF. The CDR3 region has the DNA TGCAGTGCTAGAGATGGGTCGGGGAGCAATCAGCCCCAGCATTTT.

This clonotype was detected a few times. The chain couples TRBV5-1 to TRBJ1-1; possible D gene TRBD1, 5 bases. The germline V and J ends were trimmed by 3 bases and 0 bases, with 18 bases remaining between them. This CDR3 has 17 amino acids. The germline V gene encodes CDR1 SGHRS and CDR2 YFSETQ. The CDR3 loop is CASSSPQGELMNTEAFF. CDR3 coding DNA: TGCGCCAGCAGCTCGCCCCAGGGAGAGCTCATGAACACTGAAGCTTTCTTT.

With respect to this clonotype: One end of the junction varies from germline; a read error may be responsible. V gene TRBV11-2 combines with J gene TRBJ2-6, with TRBD1 as a possible D gene (5 bases). The germline V gene has CDR1 SGHAT and CDR2 FQNNGV. The CDR3 has 16 amino acids. This CDR3 is CASSQDGVSGASVLTF. DNA for the CDR3: TGTGCCAGCAGCCAGGACGGAGTTTCTGGGGCCAGCGTCCTGACTTTC.

The chain combines TRBV5-1 with TRBJ2-2, with 10 bases that match TRBD1. Germline values: CDR1 SGHRS, CDR2 YFSETQ. The CDR3 spans 16 residues. With V trimmed by 4 bases and J by 5 bases, 8 bases remained unmatched. The CDR3 spells CASSTRQGAGTGELFF. The DNA for the CDR3 is TGCGCCAGCAGCACAAGACAGGGGGCAGGAACCGGGGAGCTGTTTTTT.

The CDR3 protein is CASNERANTGELFF. The DNA for the CDR3 is TGTGCCAGCAATGAACGGGCGAACACCGGGGAGCTGTTTTTT. V and J are TRBV12-3 or TRBV12-4 and TRBJ2-2; no clear D. This CDR3 comprises 14 residues. V shed 7 bases and J shed 0 bases, with 9 bases lying between them.